The clone carrying this T cell receptor beta chain was observed a few times. No antigen is known for it. The sample comes from a study of blood T cells in healthy people across ages. Study results and limitations: With naive T cell percentage, TCR beta diversity showed a strong correlation. Without sorted subsets, naive and antigen-experienced compartments could not be conclusively compared. Donor CMV status was unknown, possibly confounding expanded clonotype changes.

Through a sample-barcoded 5' primer and a J-beta primer mix, a second PCR was run for roughly 7 to 11 cycles. MiXCR was run by TCRdb on the 5' RACE reads, yielding one entry per CDR3 protein. The sample lists fewer than 950,000 distinct CDR3 sequences; about 55% were seen once. The CDR3 has 14 amino acids. V shed 7 bases, J shed 7 bases, and the junction held 5 bases outside the gene matches. Germline V lookup: CDR1 SQVTM, CDR2 ANQGSEA. The sequencing input was blood. This chain connects TRBV29-1 to TRBJ2-1; 15 bases are a match to TRBD2. The source is an elderly man in good health. The CDR3 bases are TGCAGCGGGTCCGGGACTAGCGGGAGGAATGAGCAGTTCTTC. The encoded protein is CSGSGTSGRNEQFF.